Sequencing of this T cell receptor (beta chain) was carried out in a study of blood T cell repertoires in COVID-19. Generated by immunoSEQ multiplex PCR, the TCRdb table keeps only in-frame clones and is missing some. The sample records about 440,000 clones, roughly 85% being singletons. This receptor was identified in a woman aged 18-29 years with acute COVID-19. Specimen: PBMCs or T cells enriched from blood (not recorded which).

The CDR3 nucleotides read TGTGCCATCAGTGGTACACCAAACACTGAAGCTTTCTTT. Protein sequence: CAISGTPNTEAFF. The chain is built from TRBV10-3 and TRBJ1-1; D remains ambiguous. The CDR3 is 13 residues long. Trimming shortened V by 4 bases and J by 2 bases, and 8 bases separated the two germline ends. CDR1 and CDR2 (germline): ENHRY, SYGVKD.